Listed below are T cell receptor beta chains from one sample, sequenced in a study of cytomegalovirus exposure and HLA in healthy donors. Generated by immunoSEQ multiplex PCR, the TCRdb table keeps only in-frame clones and is missing some. The sample lists about 190,000 clones; more than 75% were seen once. Sequenced input: PBMCs. The receptors derive from a man aged 30 to 45 in good health and CMV-seronegative. The CDR3 runs from the conserved cysteine through the conserved F or W. D genes are given only for firm matches. Clone size appears in some rows only: once, few, many, or a class for an expanded clone.

.	TRBV28	few	TRBJ2-7	11	CASRADYEQYF	TGTGCCAGCAGAGCGGACTACGAGCAGTACTTC
.	TRBV15	few	TRBJ1-1	14	CATSRERAGLEAFF	TGTGCCACCAGCAGAGAGAGAGCGGGGCTCGAAGCTTTCTTT
.	TRBV19	.	TRBJ2-2	14	CASSHRENTGELFF	TGTGCCAGTAGTCACAGGGAGAACACCGGGGAGCTGTTTTTT
.	TRBV30	.	TRBJ2-5	14	CAWRGWGPGETQYF	TGTGCCTGGAGGGGCTGGGGCCCCGGGGAGACCCAGTACTTC
.	TRBV18	.	TRBJ1-1	15	CASSPGQRMNTEAFF	TGTGCCAGCTCACCAGGACAGCGGATGAACACTGAAGCTTTCTTT
.	TRBV30	few	TRBJ2-5	12	CAWSPTGETQYF	TGTGCCTGGAGTCCTACCGGGGAGACCCAGTACTTC
.	TRBV5-4	.	TRBJ1-2	16	CASSLAGGISNYGYTF	TGTGCCAGCAGCTTGGCGGGCGGGATTTCTAACTATGGCTACACCTTC
TRBD1	TRBV28	.	TRBJ2-5	17	CASSSLRTGDIAETQYF	TGTGCCAGCAGTTCTCTAAGGACAGGGGACATCGCGGAGACCCAGTACTTC
.	TRBV19	.	TRBJ2-7	13	CASSQAVVDEQYF	TGTGCCAGTAGCCAAGCGGTGGTTGACGAGCAGTACTTC
TRBD1	TRBV29-1	.	TRBJ1-4	13	CSARDRVSEKLFF	TGCAGCGCCAGGGACAGGGTTTCGGAAAAACTGTTTTTT
.	TRBV5-8	.	TRBJ2-5	16	CASSLVDTLSQETQYF	TGTGCCAGCAGCTTGGTTGACACACTTTCTCAAGAGACCCAGTACTTC
.	TRBV2	.	TRBJ1-5	14	CASSGESGNQPQHF	TGTGCCAGCAGTGGGGAGTCGGGCAATCAGCCCCAGCATTTT
TRBD1	TRBV14	few	TRBJ2-2	13	CASSYRGLGELFF	TGTGCCAGCAGCTACAGGGGGCTAGGGGAGCTGTTTTTT
.	TRBV19	.	TRBJ2-7	15	CASSLLVGLSYEQYF	TGTGCCAGTAGCCTCCTAGTGGGGCTCTCCTACGAGCAGTACTTC
.	TRBV5-1	.	TRBJ2-3	14	CASSSGYVTDTQYF	TGCGCCAGCAGCTCGGGTTATGTCACAGATACGCAGTATTTT
.	TRBV27	once	TRBJ1-2	16	CASSFIDTRANYGYTF	TGTGCCAGCAGTTTCATCGACACTAGGGCTAACTATGGCTACACCTTC
TRBD1	TRBV9	.	TRBJ1-4	17	CASSARTGGDPNEKLFF	TGTGCCAGCAGCGCCAGGACAGGGGGCGACCCTAATGAAAAACTGTTTTTT
TRBD1	TRBV4-1	.	TRBJ2-5	15	CASSQRTGGPETQYF	TGCGCCAGCAGCCAACGGACAGGGGGGCCAGAGACCCAGTACTTC
TRBD2	TRBV6-5	once	TRBJ2-7	13	CASQTGTSNEQYF	TGTGCCAGCCAGACCGGGACTAGCAACGAGCAGTACTTC
TRBD1	TRBV15	.	TRBJ1-5	19	CATSGSRDSRLWGNQPQHF	TGTGCCACCAGCGGGTCCCGGGACAGCCGACTTTGGGGCAATCAGCCCCAGCATTTT
.	TRBV5-4	.	TRBJ1-1	16	CASSLRSHPVNTEAFF	TGTGCCAGCAGCTTACGGAGTCACCCCGTGAACACTGAAGCTTTCTTT
TRBD1	TRBV6-5	few	TRBJ2-7	16	CASSFDRDRPAYEQYF	TGTGCCAGCAGTTTTGACCGGGACAGGCCCGCCTACGAGCAGTACTTC
TRBD2	TRBV5-4	few	TRBJ2-2	19	CASSLGLGSTSGRSGELFF	TGTGCCAGCAGCTTGGGGCTAGGGTCGACTAGCGGGCGGTCAGGGGAGCTGTTTTTT
.	TRBV4-2	.	TRBJ1-3	17	CASSQDPRVNSGNTIYF	TGTGCCAGCAGCCAAGATCCACGCGTCAACTCTGGAAACACCATATATTTT
TRBD1	TRBV18	.	TRBJ2-5	14	CASSPQGAEETQYF	TGTGCCAGCTCACCTCAGGGGGCGGAGGAGACCCAGTACTTC
TRBD1	TRBV11-2	.	TRBJ2-3	17	CASSFGQGVASTDTQYF	TGTGCCAGCAGCTTCGGGCAGGGGGTAGCTAGCACAGATACGCAGTATTTT
.	TRBV28	.	TRBJ2-6	18	CASSSGQGPFRGANVLTF	TGTGCCAGCAGTTCCGGTCAGGGGCCGTTTAGGGGGGCCAACGTCCTGACTTTC
TRBD2	TRBV7-7	.	TRBJ2-5	15	CASSTRTSGRETQYF	TGTGCTAGCAGCACCAGGACTAGCGGGCGGGAGACCCAGTACTTC
.	TRBV7-2	.	TRBJ2-1	16	CASSPLRGSSYNEQFF	TGTGCCAGCAGCCCACTTCGGGGGAGCTCCTACAATGAGCAGTTCTTC
.	TRBV7-9	.	TRBJ1-1	12	CASSSQGYEAFF	TGTGCCAGCAGTTCACAGGGTTATGAAGCTTTCTTT
.	TRBV7-9	.	TRBJ1-4	15	CASSLGGIGNEKLFF	TGTGCCAGCAGCTTAGGAGGGATTGGGAATGAAAAACTGTTTTTT
TRBD1	TRBV5-1	.	TRBJ2-3	16	CASSRGTASSTDTQYF	TGCGCCAGCAGCCGTGGGACAGCCTCTAGCACAGATACGCAGTATTTT
TRBD1	TRBV2	few	TRBJ1-5	14	CASNPTGGGQPQHF	TGTGCCAGCAATCCGACAGGGGGCGGACAGCCCCAGCATTTT
.	TRBV27	.	TRBJ2-5	14	CASSFRRGGGTQYF	TGTGCCAGCAGTTTCCGGCGGGGCGGAGGGACCCAGTACTTC
.	TRBV5-8	few	TRBJ1-4	15	CASSRGDRPNEKLFF	TGTGCCAGCAGTAGGGGTGATAGGCCTAATGAAAAACTGTTTTTT
.	TRBV14	.	TRBJ2-3	14	CASGTTTGSDTQYF	TGTGCCAGCGGCACAACGACAGGATCAGATACGCAGTATTTT
TRBD1	TRBV5-6	.	TRBJ2-7	15	CASSLYGTGPYEQYF	TGTGCCAGCAGCCTATACGGGACAGGCCCCTACGAGCAGTACTTC